The next 28 T cell receptor beta chains were all read from a single sample in a study of T cell responses to AZD1222 COVID-19 vaccine. Measured with immunoSEQ multiplex PCR; TCRdb has only the in-frame clones, and not every one. This sample carries about 150,000 clones, approximately 90% of them seen once, and the ten largest clones take 1.9%. The starting material was peripheral blood, obtained 28 days after the second AZD1222 dose. The receptors were gathered from an adult who received the AZD1222 COVID-19 vaccine.

V is TRBV11-2 and J is TRBJ2-7; D not certain. The V gene lost 4 bases and the J gene lost 0 bases, with 13 bases spanning the gap. CDR3 length equals 15 residues. CDR1 is SGHAT and CDR2 is FQNNGV in the germline V gene. The DNA of the CDR3 is TGTGCCAGCAGCTCCGGGCCCGATAACTCCTACGAGCAGTACTTC. It is translated as CASSSGPDNSYEQYF. Full variable domain (missing parts from reference TRBV11-2 and TRBJ2-7): EAGVAQSPRYKIIEKRQSVAFWCNPISGHATLYWYQQILGQGPKLLIQFQNNGVVDDSQLPKDRFSAERLKGVDSTLKIQPAKLEDSAVYLCASSSGPDNSYEQYFGPGTRLTVT.

This chain links TRBV5-6 with TRBJ1-1, with a tentative D call TRBD1 (5 bases). This CDR3 has 15 amino acids. V shed 0 bases and J shed 0 bases, with 9 bases lying between them. The germline V gene has CDR1 SGHDT and CDR2 YYEEEE. The CDR3 spells CASSLERGVNTEAFF. The CDR3, as DNA: TGTGCCAGCAGCTTGGAGCGGGGGGTGAACACTGAAGCTTTCTTT.

The V gene is TRBV29-1, the J gene TRBJ1-1; the match to TRBD1 covers 7 bases. The CDR3 is 12 residues long. The junction had 2 bases not matched to a gene; V was cut back by 6 bases and J by 1 base. Per the germline V gene, CDR1 is SQVTM and CDR2 is ANQGSEA. CDR3 amino acids: CSVRQGNTEAFF. The CDR3 DNA sequence: TGCAGCGTCCGACAGGGGAACACTGAAGCTTTCTTT.

J is TRBJ1-6 and V is TRBV5-1, with TRBD1 matching 7 bases. Germline CDR1 and CDR2: SGHRS and YFSETQ. Germline trimming cut 4 bases from V and 9 bases from J; bases unmatched to any gene: 10. This CDR3 comprises 15 residues. The CDR3 sequence is CASSLRDRSGSPLHF. Written as DNA, the CDR3 is TGCGCCAGCAGCCTCCGGGACAGATCAGGTTCACCCCTCCACTTT.

This chain connects TRBV18 to TRBJ1-6, with TRBD1 matching over 7 bases. The CDR3 totals 13 residues. Germline trimming cut 7 bases from V and 7 bases from J; bases unmatched to any gene: 4. From germline, CDR1 is KGHSH and CDR2 LQKENI. DNA for the CDR3: TGTGCCAGCTTGGGGACAGTCAATTCACCCCTCCACTTT. Amino acids: CASLGTVNSPLHF.

V is TRBV19 and J is TRBJ1-6, with D perhaps matching TRBD1 (6 bases). Trimming stripped 9 bases from V and 6 bases from J, with 9 bases between. The CDR3 sequence is 12 residues long. Looked up from germline, CDR1 is LNHDA and CDR2 is SQIVND (reference sequence). CDR3 in amino acids: CASGQLNSPLHF. CDR3 bases: TGTGCCAGCGGACAGCTTAATTCACCCCTCCACTTT. Using reference TRBV19 and TRBJ1-6 for the parts outside the CDR3, the full variable domain is DGGITQSPKYLFRKEGQNVTLSCEQNLNHDAMYWYRQDPGQGLRLIYYSQIVNDFQKGDIAEGYSVSREKKESFPLTVTSAQKNPTAFYLCASGQLNSPLHFGNGTRLTVT.

V usage is TRBV19 and J usage is TRBJ2-7; 12 bases are shared with TRBD2. The germline CDR1 and CDR2 sequences are LNHDA and SQIVND (reference sequence). The V and J ends lost 5 bases and 6 bases, in that order; junction bases with no gene match: 5. The CDR3 has 14 residues. This chain's CDR3 is CASSLAGGPSEQYF. The CDR3 bases are TGTGCCAGTAGTCTAGCGGGAGGGCCCTCCGAGCAGTACTTC.

The chain combines TRBV6-5 with TRBJ1-3; no reliable D call. This CDR3 spans 15 amino acids. From germline, CDR1 is MNHEY and CDR2 SVGAGI. The V end lost 5 bases, the J end lost 0 bases, and 11 bases lay between the germline ends. CDR3 region: CASSPPTSSGNTIYF. The CDR3 DNA sequence: TGTGCCAGCAGTCCCCCGACAAGCTCTGGAAACACCATATATTTT.

This chain uses TRBV20-1 with TRBJ1-5; 8 nucleotides line up with TRBD1. The CDR3 covers 16 residues. Trimming took 3 bases from V and 0 from J; bases not matched to a gene: 7. Germline CDR1 DFQATT, CDR2 SNEGSKA (reference sequence). Here the CDR3 DNA reads TGCAGTGCTAGTCCCGGACAGGGTCGTAGCAATCAGCCCCAGCATTTT. Translating it yields CSASPGQGRSNQPQHF.

The rearrangement joins TRBV11-3 to TRBJ2-3, with a possible D match to TRBD1 (6 bases). V dropped 5 bases and J dropped 2 bases, with 14 bases sitting between them. Germline V gives CDR1 SGHNT, CDR2 YENEEA. The CDR3 sequence is 15 residues long. CDR3 sequence reads: CASSIGGTATDTQYF. The CDR3 DNA follows: TGTGCCAGCAGCATAGGGGGAACAGCCACAGATACGCAGTATTTT.

On this clone itself: This same CDR3 is encoded by further DNA sequences in the sample. The CDR3 sequence: CASSLGLAYNEQFF. The CDR3 DNA is TGCGCCAGCAGCCTTGGCCTTGCCTACAATGAGCAGTTCTTC. The chain joins TRBV5-1 to TRBJ2-1, with unresolved D. This CDR3 region has 14 residues. Per germline, CDR1 SGHRS and CDR2 YFSETQ. With 4 bases removed from V and 2 bases from J, the gap between germline ends came to 10 bases.

The CDR3, as DNA: TGTGCCAGTAGTATAGGCGAGGCTTTTCAGGGATCCAATCAGCCCCAGCATTTT. Translating it yields CASSIGEAFQGSNQPQHF. The J gene is TRBJ1-5, the V gene TRBV19; TRBD1 is a possible D gene (5 bases). V shed 1 base and J shed 3 bases, with 19 bases lying between them. CDR1 and CDR2 (germline): LNHDA, SQIVND (reference sequence). The length of the CDR3 is 18 residues.

The rearrangement uses TRBV6-2 or TRBV6-3 and TRBJ2-2; 8 bases fit TRBD1. Germline loops: CDR1 MNHEY, CDR2 SVGEGT. This CDR3 is built from 14 residues. Losses at the gene ends were 6 bases for V and 3 bases for J; bases not matched to a gene: 3. In DNA form, the CDR3 reads TGTGCCAGCAGCCGGACAGGGCACACCGGGGAGCTGTTTTTT. It is translated as CASSRTGHTGELFF.

The chain is built from TRBV4-1 and TRBJ2-7, with 7 bases lining up with TRBD1. Germline values: CDR1 MGHRA, CDR2 YSYEKL. Germline trimming cut 0 bases from V and 2 bases from J; bases unmatched to any gene: 4. The CDR3 spans 15 residues. The CDR3 spells CASSQEGQPAYEQYF. CDR3 in DNA: TGCGCCAGCAGCCAAGAGGGACAGCCTGCCTACGAGCAGTACTTC.

This chain uses TRBV11-2 with TRBJ2-1; D possibly corresponds to TRBD2 (6 bases). The germline CDR1 and CDR2 sequences are SGHAT and FQNNGV. The CDR3 is made up of 15 amino acids. V lost 4 bases and J lost 8, with 18 bases in between. Here the CDR3 DNA reads TGTGCCAGCAGCTCCACCTATCGACTAGAAGATGAGCAGTTCTTC. This gives the protein CASSSTYRLEDEQFF.

The chain couples TRBV4-1 to TRBJ1-2, with a weak D call TRBD1 (5 bases). Trimming removed 0 bases from V and 2 bases from J, with 13 bases in between. Germline V gene sequence: CDR1 MGHRA, CDR2 YSYEKL. This CDR3 spans 16 amino acids. The CDR3: CASSQEPLTANYGYTF. CDR3 coding DNA: TGCGCCAGCAGCCAAGAGCCCCTGACAGCCAACTATGGCTACACCTTC.

Only one count was recorded for this clone. The chain is built from TRBV19 and TRBJ1-1; 9 positions match TRBD1. Looked up from germline, CDR1 is LNHDA and CDR2 is SQIVND (reference sequence). The CDR3 sequence is 14 residues long. V shed 3 bases, J shed 6 bases, and the junction held 5 bases outside the gene matches. DNA for the CDR3: TGTGCCAGTAGTATGGGACAGGGATGGCCTGAAGCTTTCTTT. Translation: CASSMGQGWPEAFF.

The V and J genes are TRBV5-1 and TRBJ1-1; 10 positions agree with TRBD1. The trim removed 0 bases at V and 6 bases at J, leaving 5 bases unmatched. The CDR3 loop spans 15 amino acids. Looked up from germline, CDR1 is SGHRS and CDR2 is YFSETQ. In nucleotides, the CDR3 is TGCGCCAGCAGCTTGGCCAGGACAGGGGGGCCTGAAGCTTTCTTT. It codes for CASSLARTGGPEAFF. The whole variable domain, remainder taken from reference TRBV5-1 and TRBJ1-1, is KAGVTQTPRYLIKTRGQQVTLSCSPISGHRSVSWYQQTPGQGLQFLFEYFSETQRNKGNFPGRFSGRQFSNSRSEMNVSTLELGDSALYLCASSLARTGGPEAFFGQGTRLTVV.

This clone was picked up one time. The chain carries TRBV7-6 and TRBJ1-2, with D possibly TRBD1 on 5 matching bases. CDR1 SGHVS and CDR2 FNYEAQ come from the germline V gene. The CDR3 runs 16 residues. V shed 4 bases and J shed 6 bases, with 21 bases lying between them. CDR3 sequence reads: CASSSRISQGTDGYTF. The CDR3 region has the DNA TGTGCCAGCAGCTCTAGGATTTCGCAGGGTACGGATGGCTACACCTTC.

Turning to this clone: The junction departs from germline at one end; a sequencing error may be responsible. The chain couples TRBV5-4 to TRBJ2-1; TRBD2 agrees at 13 bases. The CDR3 sequence is 14 residues long. Per the germline V gene, CDR1 is SGHNT and CDR2 is YYREEE (reference sequence). The CDR3 spells CASSLELAGGPFVF. The CDR3 nucleotides read TGTGCCAGCAGCTTGGAACTAGCGGGAGGGCCTTTCGTCTTC.

The chain carries TRBV3-1 (or the pseudogene TRBV3-2) and TRBJ1-1, with 7 positions matching TRBD1. CDR3 size: 13 residues. V dropped 0 bases and J dropped 10; count of bases not matched to a gene: 5. Germline lookup yields CDR1 LGHDT and CDR2 YNNKEL (reference sequence). CDR3 DNA sequence: TGTGCCAGCAGCCAAGATCGCAGGGGGGGAGCTTTCTTT. It encodes CASSQDRRGGAFF.

In its sample, this clone was seen once. The V call is TRBV7-9, the J call TRBJ2-3; possible D gene TRBD2, 5 bases. CDR3 size: 15 residues. V was trimmed by 1 base and J by 2 bases, leaving 10 bases between them. Germline CDR1 and CDR2: SEHNR and FQNEAQ (reference sequence). CDR3 DNA: TGTGCCAGCAGCTTAGACAGACTACTCACAGATACGCAGTATTTT. Protein sequence: CASSLDRLLTDTQYF.

V is TRBV19 and J is TRBJ1-1; TRBD1 might be the D (5 bases). The length of the CDR3 is 16 residues. With 5 bases removed from V and 1 base from J, the gap between germline ends came to 17 bases. From germline, CDR1 is LNHDA and CDR2 SQIVND (reference sequence). This chain's CDR3 is CASSPRDRGGNTEAFF. The CDR3 region has the DNA TGTGCCAGTAGTCCCCGAGATCGGGGCGGGAACACTGAAGCTTTCTTT.

V is TRBV3-1 (or the pseudogene TRBV3-2) and J is TRBJ2-5, with 8 positions matching TRBD2. The CDR3 runs to 17 residues. The germline V gene has CDR1 LGHDT and CDR2 YNNKEL (reference sequence). V dropped 4 bases and J dropped 4; count of bases not matched to a gene: 14. CDR3 in amino acids: CASSPRNLAGIRETQYF. Here the CDR3 DNA reads TGTGCCAGCAGCCCCAGGAACCTAGCGGGTATTAGAGAGACCCAGTACTTC.

The chain uses TRBV5-8 and TRBJ2-1; D is possibly TRBD1 (7 bases). In germline, CDR1 is SGHTS, CDR2 YDEGEE. Trimming took 4 bases from V and 3 from J, leaving 17 bases between them. The CDR3 contains 16 residues. CDR3 in amino acids: CASSLTRGAFYNEQFF. The CDR3 DNA sequence: TGTGCCAGCAGCCTAACCAGGGGGGCTTTCTACAATGAGCAGTTCTTC.

The J gene is TRBJ2-1, the V gene TRBV4-1; TRBD2 agrees at 10 bases. CDR3 length: 16 amino acids. Trimming cost V 4 bases and J 3 bases; bases outside gene matches: 6. Per germline, CDR1 MGHRA and CDR2 YSYEKL. DNA for the CDR3: TGCGCCAGCAGCCTCAGTGGGACTAGCGTCTACAATGAGCAGTTCTTC. Amino acid sequence: CASSLSGTSVYNEQFF.

This clone was recorded many times. The rearrangement uses TRBV5-5 and TRBJ2-2; TRBD2 agrees at 8 bases. Germline CDR1 reads SGHKS; CDR2 reads YYEKEE (reference sequence). V lost 8 bases to trimming and J lost 4 bases; unmatched junction nucleotides: 1. CDR3 length: 12 amino acids. The CDR3 DNA is TGTGCCAGTCGGGAGGGCACCGGGGAGCTGTTTTTT. The encoded protein is CASREGTGELFF.

The chain recombines TRBV7-2 with TRBJ2-7; D perhaps matches TRBD1 (5 bases). The CDR3 totals 13 residues. The ends were cut back, 1 base at V and 5 bases at J, with 9 bases in the middle. Germline V lookup: CDR1 SGHTA, CDR2 FQGNSA. DNA for the CDR3: TGTGCCAGCAGCTTAGGCAGGGTAAACGAGCAGTACTTC. This sequence encodes CASSLGRVNEQYF.